The 21 T cell receptor beta chains below were found in one sample sequenced in a study of CD8+CD57+ T cells in acquired aplastic anemia listed by TCRdb under 2018. Sequencing took place on an Illumina HiSeq 2000. Genomic DNA was used as template for profiling of TCR beta VDJ combinations and CDR3 sequences. The public reads were quality trimmed at Q25 with fastp and then assembled into clones with MiXCR by TCRdb, keeping productive beta chains. Merged by CDR3 protein, the rows form single entries marked with the most common genes and DNA. The sample table holds 200,000 to 250,000 distinct CDR3 sequences, of which around 60% were seen once. Together, the top ten hold less than 30% of the sample. What was sequenced was sorted CD4+, CD8+, or CD8+CD57+ T cells (not recorded which) from PBMCs. These receptors originate from a human donor in good health.

This clonotype has ten or more counts. J is TRBJ2-7 and V is TRBV5-1, with a weak D call TRBD1 (5 bases). The V gene lost 2 bases and the J gene lost 6 bases, with 9 bases spanning the gap. This CDR3 has 12 amino acids. Per germline, CDR1 SGHRS and CDR2 YFSETQ. This CDR3 reads CASSFQGSEQYF. The CDR3 DNA is TGCGCCAGCAGCTTTCAGGGAAGCGAGCAGTACTTC.

The chain employs TRBV29-1 and TRBJ1-2; D uncertain. Germline CDR1 reads SQVTM; CDR2 reads ANQGSEA. Between the trimmed V and J ends, which lost 6 bases and 4 bases, there was a span of 27 bases. The CDR3 spans 17 residues. The CDR3 sequence: CSVENHGRVVIIYGYTF. The CDR3 DNA follows: TGCAGCGTCGAAAATCACGGGAGGGTAGTTATAATCTATGGCTACACCTTC.

This clonotype appeared many times. The rearrangement uses TRBV6-6 and TRBJ1-2, with TRBD1 identical over 9 bases. The CDR3 consists of 19 residues. CDR1 MNHNY and CDR2 SVGAGI come from the germline V gene (reference sequence). After removal of 3 bases from V and 0 bases from J, the junction contained 14 bases not matched to a gene. The CDR3 region has the DNA TGTGCCAGCAGTTATACCAGGTTGTGGGACAGGGAGTCTAACTATGGCTACACCTTC. Amino acid sequence: CASSYTRLWDRESNYGYTF.

A few counts support this clonotype. The J gene is TRBJ2-1, the V gene TRBV5-8; D unresolved. This CDR3 region has 11 residues. Germline CDR1 and CDR2: SGHTS and YDEGEE. Trimming stripped 7 bases from V and 2 bases from J, with 4 bases between. CDR3 in DNA: TGTGCCAGCGTAACCTACAATGAGCAGTTCTTC. Its protein product is CASVTYNEQFF. The full variable domain, with the rest looked up from reference TRBV5-8 and TRBJ2-1, is EAGVTQSPTHLIKTRGQQATLRCSPISGHTSVYWYQQALGLGLQFLLWYDEGEERNRGNFPPRFSGRQFPNYSSELNVNALELEDSALYLCASVTYNEQFFGPGTRLTVL.

This clonotype came up many times. The chain employs TRBV4-3 and TRBJ2-7; D possibly corresponds to TRBD2 (5 bases). The germline V gene has CDR1 LGHNA and CDR2 YSLEER. Between the trimmed V and J ends, which lost 0 bases and 0 bases, there was a span of 6 bases. CDR3 length: 14 residues. The CDR3 spells CASSQDRGSYEQYF. In DNA, the CDR3 is TGCGCCAGCAGCCAAGATCGGGGCTCCTACGAGCAGTACTTC.

This clonotype was picked up many times. The chain combines TRBV19 with TRBJ2-1; TRBD1 or TRBD2 may be the D gene (5 bases each). Germline V gene sequence: CDR1 LNHDA, CDR2 SQIVND (reference sequence). V was clipped by 3 bases and J by 4 bases, with 10 bases between them. There are 14 residues in the CDR3. CDR3 nucleotide sequence: TGTGCCAGTAGTATGGGATGGGGGTACAATGAGCAGTTCTTC. Residues: CASSMGWGYNEQFF.

In its sample, this clonotype was seen many times. The V gene is TRBV7-8, the J gene TRBJ2-1, with D unclear. CDR3 size: 15 residues. V was trimmed by 1 base and J by 4 bases, leaving 11 bases between them. CDR1 is SGHVS and CDR2 is FQNEAQ in the germline V gene. CDR3 sequence reads: CASSLEGSAYNEQFF. The CDR3, as DNA: TGTGCCAGCAGCTTAGAAGGCTCTGCGTACAATGAGCAGTTCTTC. The full variable domain, in which reference TRBV7-8 and TRBJ2-1 provide the parts outside the CDR3, is GAGVSQSPRYKVAKRGQDVALRCDPISGHVSLFWYQQALGQGPEFLTYFQNEAQLDKSGLPSDRFFAERPEGSVSTLKIQRTQQEDSAVYLCASSLEGSAYNEQFFGPGTRLTVL.

The V gene is TRBV9, the J gene TRBJ1-2; no definite D call. Trimming pared 4 bases from V and 6 bases from J, leaving 10 bases between. This CDR3 spans 12 amino acids. CDR1 is SGDLS, CDR2 YYNGEE, per germline. DNA for the CDR3: TGTGCCAGCAGCCCCCGCGGGGATGGCTACACCTTC. Its translation is CASSPRGDGYTF.

This clonotype was seen at least ten times. The chain employs TRBV7-6 and TRBJ2-1, with 8 nucleotides matching TRBD2. Germline CDR1 is SGHVS and CDR2 is FNYEAQ. The CDR3 totals 15 residues. With V trimmed by 6 bases and J by 6 bases, 10 bases remained unmatched. CDR3 bases: TGTGCCAGCAGGGCCCGGGAGGGTAGCGCCAATGAGCAGTTCTTC. Residues: CASRAREGSANEQFF.

The CDR3 loop reads CASSELLYWTGVPGNTIYF. The DNA for the CDR3 is TGTGCCAGCAGTGAATTACTATACTGGACAGGGGTACCTGGAAACACCATATATTTT. V usage is TRBV25-1 and J usage is TRBJ1-3; 9 bases map to TRBD1. V trimming: 1 base; J trimming: 2 bases; junction bases outside the gene matches: 12. CDR1 is MGHDK, CDR2 SYGVNS, per germline. This CDR3 is 19 amino acids long.

This clonotype has at least ten counts. The genes are TRBV13 and TRBJ2-5; weak D call: TRBD1 (5 bases). The CDR3 extends over 14 amino acids. V dropped 1 base and J dropped 2 bases, with 8 bases sitting between them. CDR1 and CDR2 from the germline V gene are PRHDT and FYEKMQ (reference sequence). The CDR3 DNA is TGTGCCAGCAGCTTAGTAGGGGTTCAAGAGACCCAGTACTTC. This codes for CASSLVGVQETQYF.

This clonotype has a count of ten or more. In DNA form, the CDR3 reads TGTGCCAGCAGTGATCTGGCGTCGTACGAGCAGTACTTC. The encoded protein is CASSDLASYEQYF. The rearrangement links TRBV2 to TRBJ2-7; no definite D call. CDR3 size: 13 residues. In germline, CDR1 is SNHLY, CDR2 FYNNEI. Trimming left V 3 bases short and J 4 bases short, with 10 bases between.

The chain couples TRBV7-8 to TRBJ1-5, with 9 bases that match TRBD1. This CDR3 spans 15 amino acids. Germline assignment: CDR1 SGHVS and CDR2 FQNEAQ. The V and J ends lost 7 bases and 5 bases, in that order; junction bases with no gene match: 9. CDR3 DNA: TGTGCCAGCACCGAGGAGGGACAGGGAGATCAGCCCCAGCATTTT. Its translation is CASTEEGQGDQPQHF.

This clonotype has a count of ten or more. This chain joins TRBV6-2 or TRBV6-3 and TRBJ2-5; possibly TRBD1 for D (6 bases). CDR1 is MNHEY, CDR2 SVGEGT, per germline. The CDR3 sequence is 14 residues long. V was clipped by 5 bases and J by 2 bases, with 12 bases between them. CDR3 coding DNA: TGTGCCAGCAGTCCTCAGGGGTCACAAGAGACCCAGTACTTC. Translating it yields CASSPQGSQETQYF.

The chain recombines TRBV5-1 with TRBJ2-7, with D possibly being TRBD1 (6 bases). The CDR3 extends over 15 amino acids. The germline CDR1 and CDR2 sequences are SGHRS and YFSETQ. V was shortened by 3 bases and J by 6 bases, with 19 bases between the two germline ends. The CDR3 reads CASSSYTTGLSEQYF. The CDR3 bases are TGCGCCAGCAGCTCGTACACCACAGGGTTGAGCGAGCAGTACTTC. The full variable domain, in which reference TRBV5-1 and TRBJ2-7 provide the parts outside the CDR3, is KAGVTQTPRYLIKTRGQQVTLSCSPISGHRSVSWYQQTPGQGLQFLFEYFSETQRNKGNFPGRFSGRQFSNSRSEMNVSTLELGDSALYLCASSSYTTGLSEQYFGPGTRLTVT.

This clonotype was detected only once. This chain links TRBV24-1 with TRBJ2-5; a possible D gene is TRBD1 (7 bases). V was clipped by 4 bases and J by 2 bases, with 10 bases between them. The CDR3 contains 14 residues. Germline CDR1 is KGHDR and CDR2 is SFDVKD. In DNA, the CDR3 is TGTGCCACCAGTGACCCAGGGGGGCAAGAGACCCAGTACTTC. Its translation: CATSDPGGQETQYF.

In its sample, this clonotype was seen a few times. The V and J genes are TRBV12-3 or TRBV12-4 and TRBJ1-1; D gene uncertain. The germline V and J ends were trimmed by 4 bases and 3 bases, with 15 bases remaining between them. This CDR3 has 15 amino acids. The CDR3 is CASSSANYGYTEAFF. As DNA, the CDR3 is TGTGCCAGCAGTTCGGCCAACTATGGCTACACTGAAGCTTTCTTT.

This chain links TRBV7-3 with TRBJ1-2, with D maybe TRBD1 (6 bases). The germline V gene encodes CDR1 SGHTA and CDR2 FQGTGA. Between the trimmed V and J ends, which lost 5 bases and 2 bases, there was a span of 15 bases. This CDR3 has 15 residues. The CDR3 spells CASSPRGADNYGYTF. For the CDR3, the DNA is TGTGCCAGCAGCCCACGGGGGGCGGACAACTATGGCTACACCTTC.

V usage is TRBV2 and J usage is TRBJ1-6, with D possibly matching TRBD1 (5 bases). This CDR3 has 16 residues. V lost 2 bases, J lost 10 bases, and 18 bases lay in between. CDR1 is SNHLY, CDR2 FYNNEI, per germline. The CDR3 DNA sequence: TGTGCCAGCAGTGAACCAGGAGGGAGGGGAGGATCACCCCTCCACTTT. This codes for CASSEPGGRGGSPLHF.

The chain recombines TRBV7-2 with TRBJ2-5; 10 bases map to TRBD2. Germline CDR1 is SGHTA and CDR2 is FQGNSA. CDR3 length: 15 residues. After removal of 1 base from V and 5 bases from J, the junction contained 4 bases not matched to a gene. Here the CDR3 DNA reads TGTGCCAGCAGCTTAGACCTAGCGGGGGTTGAGACCCAGTACTTC. This translates into CASSLDLAGVETQYF.

This chain connects TRBV6-9 to TRBJ2-5; 7 positions match TRBD1. This CDR3 region has 14 residues. The ends lost 6 bases at V and 2 bases at J; junction bases unmatched: 6. CDR1 and CDR2 (germline): MNHGY, SVAAGI. Here the CDR3 DNA reads TGTGCCAGCAGCCATAACAGGGGTCAAGAGACCCAGTACTTC. It encodes CASSHNRGQETQYF.